This record covers a single T cell receptor (beta chain). The antigen remains undetermined. An end of the junction does not agree with germline; a read error may underlie this. Amplification of TCR alpha and beta CDR3 regions from RNA used iRepertoire nested multiplex PCR. One-step reverse transcription and amplification started from approximately 100-400 ng of tissue mRNA or PBMC total RNA. MiXCR, applied by TCRdb to the multiplex PCR reads, yields one record per CDR3 protein. Among approximately 190,000 distinct CDR3 sequences listed, over 25% were seen once. The CDR3 spans 13 residues. Germline values: CDR1 DFQATT, CDR2 SNEGSKA (reference sequence). This sample was taken from a study of glioma-infiltrating T cells. Study-wide points: Only very few CDR3 sequences appeared in both tissue and blood. Gliomas, especially low-grade, showed above-expected tissue-blood divergence; non-neoplastic patients showed below.

The TCR comes from a human donor with low-grade glioma or glioblastoma, undergoing nonglioma brain surgery, or in good health (not recorded which). Sequenced sample: glioma tissue, nonneoplastic brain tissue, or PBMCs (not recorded which). This chain connects TRBV20-1 to TRBJ2-1; perhaps TRBD2 as D (5 bases). CDR3 nucleotide sequence: TGCAGTGCAAGAGGGCCTAGTACGGACGAGCAGTTCTTC. Translated, it gives CSARGPSTDEQFF.